This T cell receptor beta chain was identified in a study of blood T cells in healthy people across ages. Germline lookup yields CDR1 PRHDT and CDR2 FYEKMQ (reference sequence). The CDR3 covers 15 residues. After removal of 5 bases from V and 3 bases from J, the junction contained 6 bases not matched to a gene. Combining a sample-barcoded 5' primer with a J-beta primer mix, a second PCR ran for 7 to 11 cycles. Researchers report that each sample yielded at least 2.5 million CDR3-containing paired-end reads. TCRdb processed the 5' RACE reads anew with MiXCR; each CDR3 protein has one entry. This table holds about 2 million distinct CDR3 sequences, less than 50% found once. This clonotype was counted between two and nine times.

The source is a woman aged 40 to 55 in good health. The sample consisted of blood. This chain connects TRBV13 to TRBJ2-4; the match to TRBD2 covers 8 bases. The CDR3 DNA is TGTGCCAGCAGCACCTACCTAGCGGGCAAAAACATTCAGTACTTC. This codes for CASSTYLAGKNIQYF. Full variable domain (remainder filled in from reference TRBV13 and TRBJ2-4): AAGVIQSPRHLIKEKRETATLKCYPIPRHDTVYWYQQGPGQDPQFLISFYEKMQSDKGSIPDRFSAQQFSDYHSELNMSSLELGDSALYFCASSTYLAGKNIQYFGAGTRLSVL.